The 32 T cell receptor beta chains below come from one sample, sequenced in a study of T-cell memory formation after mild COVID-19. TCRdb re-derived calls from the 5' RACE reads in MiXCR, one entry per CDR3 protein. The sample lists more than 400,000 distinct CDR3 sequences; 18% were seen once. Sequencing input: PBMCs or a T cell subset sorted from them (not recorded which). The receptors here all came from an adult woman who had mild COVID-19 (a few samples of this study predate the infection). Cell type and time point are not known.

V and J are TRBV9 and TRBJ2-7, with D perhaps matching TRBD2 (6 bases). V was pared by 2 bases and J by 6 bases, with 18 bases between. CDR3 length: 15 amino acids. Germline CDR1 reads SGDLS; CDR2 reads YYNGEE. The DNA for the CDR3 is TGTGCCAGCAGCGTCGCCGGGACTGCCGTTTCCGAGCAGTACTTC. Amino acids: CASSVAGTAVSEQYF.

The chain has TRBV9 and TRBJ2-5; D uncertain. V dropped 0 bases and J dropped 0 bases, with 6 bases sitting between them. CDR3 size: 14 residues. Germline assignment: CDR1 SGDLS and CDR2 YYNGEE. This chain's CDR3 is CASSVGSNQETQYF. The CDR3, as DNA: TGTGCCAGCAGCGTAGGCAGCAACCAAGAGACCCAGTACTTC.

This clonotype was picked up one time. J is TRBJ1-1 and V is TRBV12-3 or TRBV12-4; D unclear. This CDR3 comprises 15 residues. Trimming took 1 base from V and 2 from J, leaving 11 bases between them. The DNA of the CDR3 is TGTGCCAGCAGTTTAGGTTATGACATAAACACTGAAGCTTTCTTT. This gives the protein CASSLGYDINTEAFF.

The rearrangement uses TRBV20-1 and TRBJ1-2; unclear D gene. The germline V gene encodes CDR1 DFQATT and CDR2 SNEGSKA (reference sequence). The V gene lost 3 bases and the J gene lost 5 bases, with 16 bases spanning the gap. The CDR3 runs 14 residues. CDR3: CSASGVYDGYGYTF. The CDR3 bases are TGCAGTGCTAGCGGCGTGTATGACGGGTATGGCTACACCTTC.

The V and J genes are TRBV7-6 and TRBJ1-3; 8 bases align to TRBD1. CDR3 length equals 16 residues. V was pared by 5 bases and J by 2 bases, with 8 bases of the junction left unmatched. Germline V lookup: CDR1 SGHVS, CDR2 FNYEAQ. In DNA, the CDR3 is TGTGCCAGCAGCACTAGGACAGGGAGGCCTGGAAACACCATATATTTT. Translated, it gives CASSTRTGRPGNTIYF.

This clonotype has more than one count but fewer than ten. V is TRBV5-1 and J is TRBJ2-7, with no clear D. V lost 2 bases and J 0 bases, leaving 9 bases between the germline ends. Germline assignment: CDR1 SGHRS and CDR2 YFSETQ. This CDR3 is built from 14 residues. The chain's CDR3 is CASSLPTPSYEQYF. The CDR3 DNA sequence: TGCGCCAGCAGCTTACCAACTCCCTCCTACGAGCAGTACTTC.

The rearrangement links TRBV7-2 to TRBJ1-2; maybe TRBD1 (6 bases). This CDR3 is built from 14 residues. CDR1 is SGHTA, CDR2 FQGNSA, per germline. The ends were cut back, 4 bases at V and 3 bases at J, with 12 bases in the middle. The chain's CDR3 is CASSSRDTYYGYTF. The CDR3 DNA sequence: TGTGCCAGCAGCTCCCGGGACACCTACTATGGCTACACCTTC.

A few counts support this clonotype. This chain connects TRBV5-5 to TRBJ2-1, with D tentatively TRBD1 or TRBD2 (5 bases each). CDR1 is SGHKS and CDR2 is YYEKEE in the germline V gene (reference sequence). This CDR3 comprises 15 residues. The V end lost 3 bases, the J end lost 5 bases, and 15 bases lay between the germline ends. The CDR3 nucleotides are TGTGCCAGCAGCTGGCGCCGGGACGGCAACAATGAGCAGTTCTTC. Encoded protein: CASSWRRDGNNEQFF. The variable domain in full, with the rest retrieved from reference TRBV5-5 and TRBJ2-1, is DAGVTQSPTHLIKTRGQQVTLRCSPISGHKSVSWYQQVLGQGPQFIFQYYEKEERGRGNFPDRFSARQFPNYSSELNVNALLLGDSALYLCASSWRRDGNNEQFFGPGTRLTVL.

This clonotype showed up just a few times. CDR3 DNA sequence: TGCAGCGTTGAGCCCTGGGGCACAGATACGCAGTATTTT. This gives the protein CSVEPWGTDTQYF. The chain has TRBV29-1 and TRBJ2-3; D is uncertain. This CDR3 region has 13 residues. V was pared by 3 bases and J by 1 base, with 8 bases between. Germline V CDR1 and CDR2: SQVTM, ANQGSEA.

V gene TRBV5-1 combines with J gene TRBJ2-1; 12 bases match TRBD1. Germline CDR1 and CDR2: SGHRS and YFSETQ. This CDR3 region has 16 residues. Unmatched junction bases numbered 8, after V lost 4 bases and J lost 6 bases. Written as DNA, the CDR3 is TGCGCCAGCAGCCAGCGGGGGACAGGGGGCCTCAATGAGCAGTTCTTC. Translated, it gives CASSQRGTGGLNEQFF. Supplemented by reference TRBV5-1 and TRBJ2-1, the full variable domain reads KAGVTQTPRYLIKTRGQQVTLSCSPISGHRSVSWYQQTPGQGLQFLFEYFSETQRNKGNFPGRFSGRQFSNSRSEMNVSTLELGDSALYLCASSQRGTGGLNEQFFGPGTRLTVL.

This clonotype was counted only a few times. The rearrangement uses TRBV6-6 and TRBJ2-6, with a tentative D call TRBD1 (7 bases). The CDR3 totals 17 residues. Germline V gene data show CDR1 as MNHNY and CDR2 as SVGAGI (reference sequence). V gave up 0 bases and J gave up 1 base, with 10 bases separating them. The CDR3: CASSYSPGGSGANVLTF. The CDR3 region has the DNA TGTGCCAGCAGTTACTCTCCAGGGGGGTCTGGGGCCAACGTCCTGACTTTC.

This clonotype was counted once. The rearrangement joins TRBV3-1 to TRBJ2-7; 10 nucleotides agree with TRBD2. Germline loops: CDR1 LGHDT, CDR2 YNNKEL (reference sequence). Trimming at V came to 2 bases and at J to 3 bases, leaving 4 bases not matched to a gene. The CDR3 has 15 residues. The CDR3 here is CASSQSGGAVYEQYF. For the CDR3, the DNA is TGTGCCAGCAGCCAAAGCGGGGGGGCGGTCTACGAGCAGTACTTC.

This clonotype came up a few times. The CDR3 DNA is TGTGCCACCAGCAGAGGAACGGGCACGAGCGGCTACACCTTC. Translated, it gives CATSRGTGTSGYTF. The chain recombines TRBV15 with TRBJ1-2, with D unresolved. Germline V gives CDR1 LNHNV, CDR2 YYDKDF (reference sequence). Between the trimmed V and J ends, which lost 1 base and 8 bases, there was a span of 14 bases. The CDR3 spans 14 residues.

The chain recombines TRBV7-6 with TRBJ2-7; 14 bases line up with TRBD2. This CDR3 has 19 residues. The ends lost 4 bases at V and 5 bases at J; junction bases unmatched: 16. Germline V CDR1 and CDR2: SGHVS, FNYEAQ. The DNA for the CDR3 is TGTGCCAGCAGCTACGTCCCCCCGACGACTAGCGGGAGGGTCCACGAGCAGTACTTC. Protein: CASSYVPPTTSGRVHEQYF.

This clonotype came up a few times. V is TRBV5-1 and J is TRBJ1-6; TRBD1 agrees at 7 bases. V lost 4 bases and J lost 0; bases outside the gene matches: 7. The CDR3 runs to 17 residues. Per germline, CDR1 SGHRS and CDR2 YFSETQ. The CDR3 sequence: CASSRDRESSYNSPLHF. CDR3 nucleotide sequence: TGCGCCAGCAGCCGCGACAGGGAAAGCTCCTATAATTCACCCCTCCACTTT.

The J gene is TRBJ2-1, the V gene TRBV7-2, with TRBD2 matching over 15 bases. This CDR3 comprises 16 residues. Germline CDR1 and CDR2: SGHTA and FQGNSA. After removal of 0 bases from V and 8 bases from J, the junction contained 2 bases not matched to a gene. The DNA for the CDR3 is TGTGCCAGCAGCTTAGCAAGGACTAGCGGGAGGGATGAGCAGTTCTTC. It codes for CASSLARTSGRDEQFF.

This clonotype was observed a handful of times. This sequence joins TRBV24-1 and TRBJ2-7; D is perhaps TRBD1 or TRBD2 (5 bases each). The CDR3 contains 16 residues. In germline, CDR1 is KGHDR, CDR2 SFDVKD. Trimming left V 6 bases short and J 0 bases short, with 17 bases between. The CDR3 DNA follows: TGTGCCACCAGTCAAACCGGGACGGGAAGCTCCTACGAGCAGTACTTC. It is translated as CATSQTGTGSSYEQYF.

The chain employs TRBV18 and TRBJ1-5, with TRBD1 as a possible D gene (6 bases). V lost 5 bases and J 7 bases, leaving 12 bases between the germline ends. CDR3 length equals 13 residues. The germline gives CDR1 KGHSH, CDR2 LQKENI. CDR3 coding DNA: TGTGCCAGCTCATCAGGGGTCAGCCAGCCCCAGCATTTT. It is translated as CASSSGVSQPQHF.

The chain couples TRBV9 to TRBJ2-2, with unresolved D. The CDR3 contains 16 residues. The ends were cut back, 0 bases at V and 1 base at J, with 10 bases in the middle. Germline V gene lookup returns CDR1 SGDLS and CDR2 YYNGEE. The CDR3 here is CASSVGLFGNTGELFF. The CDR3 nucleotides read TGTGCCAGCAGCGTAGGGCTCTTTGGGAACACCGGGGAGCTGTTTTTT.

V and J are TRBV5-6 and TRBJ2-7; tentatively, D is TRBD2 (6 bases). V was trimmed by 3 bases and J by 2 bases, leaving 12 bases between them. Germline CDR1 reads SGHDT; CDR2 reads YYEEEE. This CDR3 has 14 amino acids. The CDR3 region has the DNA TGTGCCAGCAGCTCCGGGACTCTTGCCTACGAGCAGTACTTC. As protein: CASSSGTLAYEQYF. The full variable domain, rest sourced from reference TRBV5-6 and TRBJ2-7, is DAGVTQSPTHLIKTRGQQVTLRCSPKSGHDTVSWYQQALGQGPQFIFQYYEEEERQRGNFPDRFSGHQFPNYSSELNVNALLLGDSALYLCASSSGTLAYEQYFGPGTRLTVT.

The V and J genes are TRBV20-1 and TRBJ2-3; TRBD2 matches at 11 bases. Germline values: CDR1 DFQATT, CDR2 SNEGSKA (reference sequence). The CDR3 runs 13 residues. The trim removed 5 bases at V and 6 bases at J, leaving 4 bases unmatched. CDR3: CSARGTSGDTQYF. The CDR3 coding sequence is TGCAGTGCTCGGGGGACTAGCGGTGATACGCAGTATTTT.

V and J are TRBV30 and TRBJ2-7; 8 nucleotides match TRBD2. The CDR3 sequence is 14 residues long. The V segment lost 5 bases and the J segment 0 bases; nucleotides outside the gene matches: 6. The germline gives CDR1 GTSNPN, CDR2 SVGIG (reference sequence). CDR3 region: CAWGGGWSSYEQYF. CDR3 nucleotides: TGTGCCTGGGGCGGGGGGTGGAGCTCCTACGAGCAGTACTTC. Combining the CDR3 with reference TRBV30 and TRBJ2-7 gives the whole variable domain SQTIHQWPATLVQPVGSPLSLECTVEGTSNPNLYWYRQAAGRGLQLLFYSVGIGQISSEVPQNLSASRPQDRQFILSSKKLLLSDSGFYLCAWGGGWSSYEQYFGPGTRLTVT.

This clonotype was counted only a few times. This chain connects TRBV24-1 to TRBJ2-1; 8 nucleotides align to TRBD1. The V segment lost 4 bases and the J segment 4 bases; nucleotides outside the gene matches: 8. This CDR3 contains 16 residues. The germline gives CDR1 KGHDR, CDR2 SFDVKD. In DNA, the CDR3 is TGTGCCACCAGTGAACCGGGGACAGGCTTATACAATGAGCAGTTCTTC. Translation: CATSEPGTGLYNEQFF.

The table lists this clonotype with a few counts. The rearrangement uses TRBV6-1 and TRBJ2-5; maybe TRBD2 (5 bases). Trimming removed 4 bases at V and 7 bases at J, with 13 bases between. CDR3 size: 13 residues. Germline CDR1 and CDR2: MNHNS and SASEGT. The CDR3 region is CASSAEGRGTQYF. The DNA for the CDR3 is TGTGCCAGCAGTGCCGAAGGCCGGGGGACCCAGTACTTC.

The J gene is TRBJ2-3, the V gene TRBV2; TRBD2 matches 7 bases. The junction had 5 bases not matched to a gene; V was cut back by 7 bases and J by 1 base. This CDR3 has 14 residues. CDR1 is SNHLY and CDR2 is FYNNEI in the germline V gene. This chain's CDR3 is CASIRGRGTDTQYF. The CDR3 DNA reads TGTGCCAGCATACGGGGGAGGGGCACAGATACGCAGTATTTT.

This clonotype was detected a few times. The chain couples TRBV29-1 to TRBJ2-7; D assignment may be TRBD1 or TRBD2 (6 bases each). The CDR3 has 14 amino acids. Deletions cut 8 bases from V and 0 bases from J, with 17 bases between. Germline CDR1 SQVTM, CDR2 ANQGSEA. The CDR3 loop reads CSLEGDRSSYEQYF. The CDR3 DNA reads TGCAGCTTGGAGGGAGACAGGAGCTCCTACGAGCAGTACTTC.

This clonotype was observed a handful of times. The J gene is TRBJ1-3, the V gene TRBV6-6; no definite D call. In germline, CDR1 is MNHNY, CDR2 SVGAGI (reference sequence). This CDR3 region has 15 residues. V lost 7 bases and J 3 bases, leaving 16 bases between the germline ends. The CDR3 loop is CASTPWVFIGNTIYF. As DNA, the CDR3 is TGTGCCAGCACCCCCTGGGTGTTTATTGGAAACACCATATATTTT.

This clonotype was counted only a few times. This chain connects TRBV24-1 to TRBJ1-4; 7 bases match TRBD1. The CDR3 has 15 residues. Germline assignment: CDR1 KGHDR and CDR2 SFDVKD. The V segment lost 4 bases and the J segment 8 bases; nucleotides outside the gene matches: 9. CDR3 residues: CATSDPRQGKEKLFF. CDR3 DNA sequence: TGTGCCACCAGTGACCCGAGACAGGGTAAAGAAAAACTGTTTTTT.

The chain links TRBV30 to TRBJ1-3; 7 bases match TRBD1. Germline V lookup: CDR1 GTSNPN, CDR2 SVGIG (reference sequence). The CDR3 spans 13 residues. Trimming took 5 bases from V and 4 from J; bases not matched to a gene: 5. In DNA form, the CDR3 reads TGTGCCTGGGAGCCGGGACAGGGAAACACCATATATTTT. This sequence encodes CAWEPGQGNTIYF.

This clonotype was counted between two and nine times. V and J are TRBV2 and TRBJ2-3; 9 nucleotides match TRBD2. The CDR3 totals 14 residues. J was trimmed by 5 bases and V by 5 bases; bases with no gene match: 5. Germline V CDR1 and CDR2: SNHLY, FYNNEI. The chain's CDR3 is CASSLRGGGDTQYF. The CDR3 region has the DNA TGTGCCAGCAGTCTGCGGGGGGGAGGAGATACGCAGTATTTT.

A few counts support this clonotype. The gene calls are TRBV5-1 and TRBJ2-5; TRBD1 matches at 8 bases. CDR1 and CDR2 (germline): SGHRS, YFSETQ. This CDR3 is 14 amino acids long. J lost 5 bases, V lost 0 bases, and 3 bases had no gene match. The CDR3 coding sequence is TGCGCCAGCAGCTTGGTGCGGACAGGGGAGACCCAGTACTTC. It is translated as CASSLVRTGETQYF.

This rearrangement joins TRBV25-1 to TRBJ1-2; 7 nucleotides align to TRBD1. Germline trimming cut 4 bases from V and 4 bases from J; bases unmatched to any gene: 9. The V gene's germline CDR1 is MGHDK and CDR2 SYGVNS. The CDR3 covers 15 residues. The DNA of the CDR3 is TGTGCCAGCAGTGGTCGACAGGGTGGGGGCTATGGCTACACCTTC. Translation: CASSGRQGGGYGYTF.